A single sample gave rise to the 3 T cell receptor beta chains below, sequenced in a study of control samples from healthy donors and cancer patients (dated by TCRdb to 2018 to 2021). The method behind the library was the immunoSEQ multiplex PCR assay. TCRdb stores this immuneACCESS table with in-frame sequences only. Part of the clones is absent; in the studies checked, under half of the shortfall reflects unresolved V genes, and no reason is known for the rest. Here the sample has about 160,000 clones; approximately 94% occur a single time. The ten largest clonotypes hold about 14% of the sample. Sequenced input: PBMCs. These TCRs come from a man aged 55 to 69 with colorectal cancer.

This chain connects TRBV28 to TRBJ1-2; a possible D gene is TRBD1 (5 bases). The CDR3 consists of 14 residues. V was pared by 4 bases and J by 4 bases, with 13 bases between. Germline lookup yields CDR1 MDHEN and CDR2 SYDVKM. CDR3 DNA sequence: TGTGCCAGCAGTTGGGACCGCATCTCCTATGGCTACACCTTC. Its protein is CASSWDRISYGYTF.

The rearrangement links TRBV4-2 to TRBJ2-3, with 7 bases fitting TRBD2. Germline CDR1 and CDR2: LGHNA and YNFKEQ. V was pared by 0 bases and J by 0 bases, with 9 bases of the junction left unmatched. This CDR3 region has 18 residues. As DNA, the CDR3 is TGTGCCAGCAGCCAAGAATGGAGAACGGGGGGTAGCACAGATACGCAGTATTTT. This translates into CASSQEWRTGGSTDTQYF.

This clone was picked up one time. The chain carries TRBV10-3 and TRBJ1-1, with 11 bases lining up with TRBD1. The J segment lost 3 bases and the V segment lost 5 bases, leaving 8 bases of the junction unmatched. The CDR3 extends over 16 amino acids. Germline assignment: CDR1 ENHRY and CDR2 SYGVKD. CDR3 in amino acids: CAISKEDRGLYTEAFF. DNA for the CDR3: TGTGCCATCAGTAAAGAGGACAGGGGGCTATACACTGAAGCTTTCTTT.